This passage covers 26 T cell receptor beta chains from one sample sequenced in a study of chemoradiotherapy in HPV16-positive cancers. Here immunoSEQ multiplex PCR was the method, and the copy in TCRdb shows in-frame clones only, minus some. The data contain about 22,000 clones, 73% of them singletons. Sample collection was performed from a patient who underwent chemoradiotherapy. These receptors all stem from a human donor with HPV-associated anogenital cancer.

CDR3 nucleotide sequence: TGTGCCAGTAGTATAGAGCCGGTGAACACTGAAGCTTTCTTT. Protein product: CASSIEPVNTEAFF. The V and J genes are TRBV19 and TRBJ1-1; D is unresolved. This CDR3 comprises 14 residues. V lost 0 bases to trimming and J lost 0 bases, with 5 bases between them. Germline V CDR1 and CDR2: LNHDA, SQIVND (reference sequence).

J is TRBJ2-3 and V is TRBV25-1; tentatively, D is TRBD1 (7 bases). Trimming pared 0 bases from V and 2 bases from J, leaving 12 bases between. Looked up from germline, CDR1 is MGHDK and CDR2 is SYGVNS. CDR3 size: 16 residues. DNA for the CDR3: TGTGCCAGCAGTGAATATGCGGGGACAGACACAGATACGCAGTATTTT. Its translation is CASSEYAGTDTDTQYF.

Written as DNA, the CDR3 is TGTGCCAGTAGTATCAACTCCTACGAGCAGTACTTC. As protein: CASSINSYEQYF. The gene calls are TRBV19 and TRBJ2-7; D remains ambiguous. Trimming removed 3 bases at V and 0 bases at J, with 3 bases between. CDR3 length equals 12 residues. CDR1 and CDR2 from the germline V gene are LNHDA and SQIVND (reference sequence).

Details on this clone: The junction shows a germline mismatch at one end, possibly a read error. The chain combines TRBV28 with TRBJ1-5; D possibly corresponds to TRBD1 (6 bases). In germline, CDR1 is MDHEN, CDR2 SYDVKM. The CDR3 length is 15 residues. CDR3 sequence (DNA): TGTGCCAGCAGTTTACCGACAGGCGGCAATCAGCCCCGGCATTTT. Its protein is CASSLPTGGNQPRHF.

The chain employs TRBV7-2 and TRBJ2-1, with 8 bases aligning to TRBD2. The CDR3 contains 18 residues. Germline assignment: CDR1 SGHTA and CDR2 FQGNSA. Trimming took 5 bases from V and 3 from J; bases not matched to a gene: 15. Written as DNA, the CDR3 is TGTGCCAGCAGCCCCCGCACCACGGGACTAGTAATCTACAATGAGCAGTTCTTC. It encodes CASSPRTTGLVIYNEQFF.

This chain uses TRBV30 with TRBJ1-3; D gene uncertain. CDR1 and CDR2 from the germline V gene are GTSNPN and SVGIG (reference sequence). The CDR3 contains 12 residues. V gave up 0 bases and J gave up 4 bases, with 4 bases separating them. The CDR3 coding sequence is TGTGCCTGGAGTGTTCTAGGAAACACCATATATTTT. Translating it yields CAWSVLGNTIYF.

This chain links TRBV4-2 with TRBJ1-1; unclear D gene. V was pared by 2 bases and J by 3 bases, with 7 bases between. Germline V gene sequence: CDR1 LGHNA, CDR2 YNFKEQ. The CDR3 length is 13 residues. CDR3 sequence reads: CASSQKVDTEAFF. As DNA, the CDR3 is TGTGCCAGCAGCCAAAAGGTGGACACTGAAGCTTTCTTT.

V and J are TRBV6-1 and TRBJ2-1; D uncertain. V lost 4 bases and J 10 bases, leaving 11 bases between the germline ends. This CDR3 has 12 amino acids. Germline V gives CDR1 MNHNS, CDR2 SASEGT. The CDR3 coding sequence is TGTGCCAGCAGTGGCCTTTTGAGAGAGCAGTTCTTC. Protein product: CASSGLLREQFF.

V and J are TRBV4-3 and TRBJ2-1, with 12 bases aligning to TRBD2. This CDR3 contains 15 residues. CDR1 is LGHNA, CDR2 YSLEER, per germline. With 2 bases clipped from V and 8 bases from J, the junction kept 4 bases outside the gene matches. CDR3 sequence reads: CASSQYPSGRDEQFF. In DNA form, the CDR3 reads TGCGCCAGCAGCCAATATCCTAGCGGGAGGGATGAGCAGTTCTTC.

This sequence joins TRBV28 and TRBJ2-3; 9 nucleotides align to TRBD2. Losses at the gene ends were 7 bases for V and 2 bases for J; bases not matched to a gene: 7. The CDR3 extends over 15 amino acids. Per the germline V gene, CDR1 is MDHEN and CDR2 is SYDVKM. CDR3 nucleotide sequence: TGTGCCAGCACAGCCAGCGGGGGGACCACAGATACGCAGTATTTT. Encoded protein: CASTASGGTTDTQYF.

In DNA, the CDR3 is TGTGCCAGCAGCCCGGACTACAATGAGCAGTTCTTC. Its translation: CASSPDYNEQFF. The genes are TRBV7-6 and TRBJ2-1; D remains unclear. CDR1 and CDR2 from the germline V gene are SGHVS and FNYEAQ. The V and J ends lost 5 bases and 3 bases respectively, with 5 bases between them. This CDR3 is 12 amino acids long. Combining the CDR3 with reference TRBV7-6 and TRBJ2-1 gives the whole variable domain GAGVSQSPRYKVTKRGQDVALRCDPISGHVSLYWYRQALGQGPEFLTYFNYEAQQDKSGLPNDRFSAERPEGSISTLTIQRTEQRDSAMYRCASSPDYNEQFFGPGTRLTVL.

J is TRBJ1-6 and V is TRBV5-1, with D uncertain. CDR1 SGHRS and CDR2 YFSETQ come from the germline V gene. CDR3 length: 14 residues. Trimming cost V 6 bases and J 7 bases, with 14 bases left between them. This chain's CDR3 is CASKAGFGNSPLHF. The CDR3, as DNA: TGCGCCAGCAAGGCTGGCTTTGGGAATTCACCCCTCCACTTT. Variable domain in full (rest from reference TRBV5-1 and TRBJ1-6): KAGVTQTPRYLIKTRGQQVTLSCSPISGHRSVSWYQQTPGQGLQFLFEYFSETQRNKGNFPGRFSGRQFSNSRSEMNVSTLELGDSALYLCASKAGFGNSPLHFGNGTRLTVT.

V gene TRBV28 combines with J gene TRBJ1-3; D perhaps matches TRBD1 (5 bases). CDR1 and CDR2 (germline): MDHEN, SYDVKM. The V gene lost 5 bases and the J gene lost 2 bases, with 16 bases spanning the gap. This CDR3 comprises 16 residues. The CDR3 region has the DNA TGTGCCAGCAGTACTCTGACAGTCAGGACTGGAAACACCATATATTTT. It yields the protein CASSTLTVRTGNTIYF.

The chain uses TRBV6-5 and TRBJ1-5; D gene ambiguous. The ends were cut back, 6 bases at V and 3 bases at J, with 12 bases in the middle. Looked up from germline, CDR1 is MNHEY and CDR2 is SVGAGI. There are 14 residues in the CDR3. The CDR3 loop is CASSPLAPNQPQHF. CDR3 bases: TGTGCCAGCAGCCCCCTAGCCCCCAATCAGCCCCAGCATTTT.

V usage is TRBV27 and J usage is TRBJ1-4; D possibly corresponds to TRBD1 (5 bases). CDR1 MNHEY and CDR2 SMNVEV come from the germline V gene (reference sequence). The CDR3 is 16 amino acids. With 5 bases removed from V and 2 bases from J, the gap between germline ends came to 15 bases. CDR3 bases: TGTGCCAGCAGTCCCAACCCAGGGTGGACTAATGAAAAACTGTTTTTT. Protein product: CASSPNPGWTNEKLFF.

V is TRBV4-2 and J is TRBJ1-3; maybe TRBD1 (6 bases). The V end lost 4 bases, the J end lost 4 bases, and 17 bases lay between the germline ends. The germline CDR1 and CDR2 sequences are LGHNA and YNFKEQ. The CDR3 length is 16 residues. Here the CDR3 reads CASSLQPGQSGNTIYF. CDR3 bases: TGTGCCAGCAGCCTTCAACCCGGACAGTCCGGAAACACCATATATTTT.

This clone was recorded once. The chain recombines TRBV7-8 with TRBJ1-3; 7 positions agree with TRBD1. Germline V gene sequence: CDR1 SGHVS, CDR2 FQNEAQ. V lost 1 base and J lost 0; bases outside the gene matches: 6. This CDR3 spans 17 amino acids. DNA for the CDR3: TGTGCCAGCAGCTTAGAGGCGCGGACAGGCTCTGGAAACACCATATATTTT. It encodes CASSLEARTGSGNTIYF.

This clone was observed a few times. V and J are TRBV28 and TRBJ2-3; TRBD2 might be the D (6 bases). Germline-derived CDR1 and CDR2 are MDHEN and SYDVKM. V was shortened by 2 bases and J by 14 bases, with 17 bases between the two germline ends. The CDR3 consists of 13 residues. CDR3 sequence: CASSLPTRGGLYF. As DNA, the CDR3 is TGTGCCAGCAGTTTACCGACTAGAGGAGGGCTGTATTTT.

The rearrangement joins TRBV9 to TRBJ2-5; 9 bases fit TRBD2. The germline V gene has CDR1 SGDLS and CDR2 YYNGEE. Unmatched junction bases numbered 4, after V lost 0 bases and J lost 1 base. The CDR3 has 16 residues. The CDR3 here is CASSVGLAGVQETQYF. CDR3 DNA: TGTGCCAGCAGCGTAGGATTAGCGGGAGTCCAAGAGACCCAGTACTTC.

This rearrangement joins TRBV7-2 to TRBJ2-7, with D hard to call. Between the trimmed V and J ends, which lost 6 bases and 5 bases, there was a span of 8 bases. There are 11 residues in the CDR3. Germline loops: CDR1 SGHTA, CDR2 FQGNSA. The CDR3 sequence: CASSFSHEQYF. DNA for the CDR3: TGTGCCAGCAGTTTCAGCCACGAGCAGTACTTC.

This chain joins TRBV2 and TRBJ2-1, with D uncertain. Germline V gene sequence: CDR1 SNHLY, CDR2 FYNNEI. V lost 1 base and J lost 6, with 10 bases in between. CDR3 length equals 14 residues. In DNA form, the CDR3 reads TGTGCCAGCAGTGAAGTCTCAACCTCCAATGAGCAGTTCTTC. Its translation: CASSEVSTSNEQFF.

This clone was picked up a small number of times. The chain is built from TRBV10-2 and TRBJ2-3, with D unclear. V was shortened by 6 bases and J by 4 bases, with 8 bases between the two germline ends. This CDR3 is built from 12 residues. Germline loops: CDR1 WSHSY, CDR2 SAAADI. The CDR3 region is CASRQDPDTQYF. CDR3 coding DNA: TGCGCCAGCAGGCAAGACCCAGATACGCAGTATTTT.

This sequence joins TRBV30 and TRBJ1-1; D is unresolved. Germline CDR1 GTSNPN, CDR2 SVGIG (reference sequence). The CDR3 consists of 12 residues. V was pared by 0 bases and J by 4 bases, with 6 bases between. CDR3 loop: CAWSVTGTEAFF. Written as DNA, the CDR3 is TGTGCCTGGAGTGTAACGGGCACTGAAGCTTTCTTT.

The chain joins TRBV5-1 to TRBJ2-3; 8 bases line up with TRBD2. The CDR3 is made up of 15 amino acids. Trimming took 0 bases from V and 6 from J; bases not matched to a gene: 6. Germline V CDR1 and CDR2: SGHRS, YFSETQ. CDR3 loop: CASSLVRGALDTQYF. Here the CDR3 DNA reads TGCGCCAGCAGCTTGGTGCGGGGGGCTTTGGATACGCAGTATTTT.

Only one count was recorded for this clone. The chain is built from TRBV6-6 and TRBJ2-7; D perhaps matches TRBD1 (6 bases). V lost 0 bases and J lost 3, with 12 bases in between. Germline V gene data show CDR1 as MNHNY and CDR2 as SVGAGI (reference sequence). The CDR3 is 15 amino acids. The CDR3 is CASSYSSGHLYEQYF. CDR3 DNA sequence: TGTGCCAGCAGTTACTCCTCGGGACACCTCTACGAGCAGTACTTC.

This chain connects TRBV27 to TRBJ1-5, with D tentatively TRBD1 (6 bases). V lost 6 bases, J lost 3 bases, and 18 bases lay in between. The CDR3 loop spans 16 amino acids. Germline CDR1 and CDR2: MNHEY and SMNVEV (reference sequence). The CDR3 loop reads CASSFSGAGNNQPQHF. CDR3 bases: TGTGCCAGCAGCTTTTCAGGGGCAGGGAACAATCAGCCCCAGCATTTT.